The T cell receptor (beta chain) under discussion was sequenced for a study of shared clonotypes between healthy human individuals. Whole-study findings and limits: Rarefaction indicated that sorted-subset sequencing remained incomplete although depth was large. Collection of samples was limited to blood; tissue repertoires likely differ.

Losses at the gene ends were 6 bases for V and 0 bases for J; bases not matched to a gene: 10. This CDR3 is built from 17 residues. Looked up from germline, CDR1 is SGHTA and CDR2 is FQGNSA. In the case of this clone: Its specificity is not known.

The table came from immunoSEQ multiplex PCR; TCRdb's copy has only in-frame clones and leaves some out. The data hold about 750,000 clones, with more than 85% observed a single time. Positively selected for CCR7, the CD45RO-negative cells used as naive CD8 cells excluded terminally differentiated effector memory CD45RA+ cells. Everyone who donated was a Caucasian adult who lived in Nashville, Tennessee. The sequence came from a young man in good health. The rearrangement uses TRBV7-2 and TRBJ2-5, with 10 nucleotides matching TRBD2. The material sequenced was naive CD8+ T cells sorted from blood. The chain's CDR3 is CASSSPGTSAYQETQYF. CDR3 DNA: TGTGCCAGCAGTTCCCCCGGGACTAGCGCGTACCAAGAGACCCAGTACTTC.